Listed below are T cell receptor beta chains from one sample, sequenced in a study of post-analysis software for immune sequencing data. One entry per CDR3 protein results from TCRdb running MiXCR on the PCR reads. The sample contains hundreds of thousands of distinct CDR3 sequences, 25% to 30% of which appear only once. Sequencing was performed on blood. These receptor sequences come from a girl aged 10 to 17 with multiple sclerosis. The CDR3 runs from the conserved cysteine through the conserved F or W. Fields, in order: V gene, clone size, D gene, J gene, CDR3 protein, CDR3 DNA. D genes are given only for firm matches. Not all rows give a size; the values are once, few, many and, for expanded clones, a class.

TRBV20-1	many	NA	TRBJ2-7	CSARETSSLRAYEQYF	TGCAGTGCTAGAGAAACTTCTAGCTTGAGGGCTTACGAGCAGTACTTC
TRBV5-1	few	NA	TRBJ1-5	CASSLGQYQPQHF	TGCGCCAGCAGCTTGGGACAGTATCAGCCCCAGCATTTT
TRBV5-1	NA	TRBD1	TRBJ2-1	CASSGGQAVGYNEQFF	TGCGCCAGCAGCGGAGGACAGGCCGTGGGGTACAATGAGCAGTTCTTC
TRBV20-1	few	NA	TRBJ2-3	CSAGRQTGPDTQYF	TGCAGTGCTGGAAGACAGACGGGACCAGATACGCAGTATTTT
TRBV29-1	NA	TRBD2	TRBJ2-1	CSATGTSFNGEQFF	TGCAGCGCCACCGGGACTAGTTTTAACGGTGAGCAGTTCTTC
TRBV7-2	once	NA	TRBJ2-5	CASSLQTLWETQYF	TGTGCCAGCAGCCTGCAGACACTCTGGGAGACCCAGTACTTC
TRBV20-1	many	NA	TRBJ2-7	CSARPLELSYEQYF	TGCAGTGCTAGGCCCCTGGAGCTCTCCTACGAGCAGTACTTC
TRBV28	NA	NA	TRBJ2-5	CASGVYEETQYF	TGTGCCAGCGGGGTATATGAAGAGACCCAGTACTTC
TRBV15	NA	NA	TRBJ1-4	CATSKTGYGEKLFF	TGTGCCACCAGCAAAACAGGGTACGGTGAAAAACTGTTTTTT
TRBV20-1	few	NA	TRBJ1-5	CSALSGNQPQHF	TGCAGTGCTTTGTCAGGCAATCAGCCCCAGCATTTT
TRBV29-1	NA	NA	TRBJ1-1	CSAGHKNTEAFF	TGCAGCGCGGGACATAAGAACACTGAAGCTTTCTTT
TRBV21-1	NA	NA	TRBJ2-3	CASSHPPGGHTDTQYF	TGTGCCAGCAGCCACCCTCCGGGAGGGCACACAGATACGCAGTATTTT
TRBV6-6	NA	NA	TRBJ2-5	CASSSTGQQTQYF	TGTGCCAGCAGTTCGACGGGCCAGCAGACCCAGTACTTC
TRBV9	NA	TRBD1	TRBJ2-1	CASGGQGSQFF	TGTGCCAGCGGCGGACAGGGTTCTCAGTTCTTC
TRBV7-2	NA	NA	TRBJ2-3	CASSLDHTDTQYF	TGTGCCAGCAGCTTGGACCACACAGATACGCAGTATTTT
TRBV7-2	NA	TRBD2	TRBJ2-7	CASSLVASGSDEQYF	TGTGCCAGCAGCTTAGTGGCTAGCGGGAGCGACGAGCAGTACTTC
TRBV4-1	NA	NA	TRBJ1-2	CASSQEGRHGYTF	TGCGCCAGCAGCCAAGAGGGGAGGCATGGCTACACCTTC
TRBV20-1	NA	NA	TRBJ2-7	CSATQRGQPSYEQYF	TGCAGTGCCACTCAACGGGGTCAGCCTTCCTACGAGCAGTACTTC
TRBV14	NA	NA	TRBJ2-4	CASSQASGRDIQYF	TGTGCCAGCAGCCAAGCTTCGGGCAGAGACATTCAGTACTTC
TRBV11-2	NA	NA	TRBJ2-1	CASSLAGQPYNEQFF	TGTGCCAGCAGCCTCGCCGGACAGCCTTACAATGAGCAGTTCTTC
TRBV7-2	NA	NA	TRBJ1-6	CASSLGRRNSPLHF	TGTGCCAGCAGCTTGGGACGGAGAAATTCACCCCTCCACTTT
TRBV28	NA	TRBD2	TRBJ2-1	CASSSSGGATYNEQFF	TGTGCCAGCAGCTCTAGCGGGGGGGCCACCTACAATGAGCAGTTCTTC
TRBV7-2	NA	NA	TRBJ2-7	CASSLAIRSYEQYF	TGTGCCAGCAGCTTAGCGATACGCTCCTACGAGCAGTACTTC
TRBV20-1	few	TRBD2	TRBJ2-3	CSARLAVGTDTQYF	TGCAGTGCAAGACTAGCGGTTGGCACAGATACGCAGTATTTT
TRBV6-5	many	TRBD2	TRBJ2-7	CASTPTGLAAYEQYF	TGTGCCAGCACCCCGACGGGACTAGCGGCATACGAGCAGTACTTC
TRBV10-3	few	NA	TRBJ2-1	CAISESRREQFF	TGTGCCATCAGTGAGTCTCGGCGGGAGCAGTTCTTC
TRBV5-1	NA	TRBD1	TRBJ2-5	CASSLDSGGVDETQYF	TGCGCCAGCAGCTTGGATTCAGGGGGCGTAGATGAGACCCAGTACTTC
TRBV27	NA	NA	TRBJ1-2	CASTTLRDPTYGYTF	TGTGCCAGCACGACCCTGAGGGATCCCACCTATGGCTACACCTTC
TRBV14	NA	NA	TRBJ2-5	CASSPDGGSGETQYF	TGTGCCAGCAGCCCGGATGGGGGTTCTGGTGAGACCCAGTACTTC
TRBV20-1	few	NA	TRBJ2-3	CSARDQAPLTYF	TGCAGTGCTAGAGATCAGGCACCCCTCACGTATTTT
TRBV20-1	NA	TRBD2	TRBJ2-1	CSARIDISGSSLVRQFF	TGCAGTGCTAGGATCGATATTAGCGGGAGCAGTCTGGTGCGGCAGTTCTTC
TRBV28	few	NA	TRBJ1-5	CASSLFQADQPQHF	TGTGCCAGCAGTTTATTCCAGGCAGATCAGCCCCAGCATTTT
TRBV5-6	NA	NA	TRBJ2-4	CASSLGKLLAKNIQYF	TGTGCCAGCAGCTTGGGGAAATTACTAGCCAAAAACATTCAGTACTTC
TRBV5-1	NA	NA	TRBJ2-1	CASSLSGPVGDEQFF	TGCGCCAGCAGCTTGTCAGGGCCGGTTGGTGATGAGCAGTTCTTC
TRBV7-2	NA	NA	TRBJ2-7	CASSFDRNYEQYF	TGTGCCAGCAGCTTCGATCGGAACTACGAGCAGTACTTC
TRBV6-1	once	TRBD2	TRBJ2-2	CASSGPGTSGANTGELFF	TGTGCCAGCAGTGGGCCCGGGACTAGCGGGGCGAACACCGGGGAGCTGTTTTTT
TRBV7-2	NA	NA	TRBJ2-7	CASSWTSYEQYF	TGTGCCAGCAGCTGGACGTCTTACGAGCAGTACTTC
TRBV14	NA	NA	TRBJ1-2	CASSHLQSYGYTF	TGTGCCAGCAGCCATCTACAGTCCTATGGCTACACCTTC
TRBV12-3/TRBV12-4	few	NA	TRBJ1-2	CASTPQKGTIIEGGYTF	TGTGCCAGCACCCCACAGAAGGGTACGATAATTGAAGGAGGCTACACCTTC
TRBV4-3	NA	NA	TRBJ2-4	CASSQAPGMGESGKNIQYF	TGCGCCAGCAGCCAAGCACCAGGGATGGGGGAGTCTGGCAAAAACATTCAGTACTTC
TRBV5-1	few	NA	TRBJ1-2	CASSGGIIYGYTF	TGCGCCAGCTCCGGGGGAATTATCTATGGCTACACCTTC
TRBV12-3/TRBV12-4	NA	NA	TRBJ2-7	CATTGRGYEQYF	TGTGCCACTACAGGAAGGGGCTACGAGCAGTACTTC
TRBV28	NA	NA	TRBJ2-7	CASNEDVAGRVSYEQYF	TGTGCCAGCAACGAGGACGTGGCCGGTAGAGTTTCCTACGAGCAGTACTTC
TRBV20-1	few	TRBD2	TRBJ2-1	CSARREGLGSWNEQFF	TGCAGTGCTAGGCGGGAGGGACTAGGTTCTTGGAATGAGCAGTTCTTC
TRBV28	few	NA	TRBJ2-3	CASSLISADTQYF	TGTGCCAGCAGTTTAATCTCCGCAGATACGCAGTATTTT
TRBV2	NA	TRBD2	TRBJ2-7	CASRTLAGGSYEQYF	TGTGCCAGCAGAACCCTAGCGGGGGGCTCCTACGAGCAGTACTTC
TRBV6-5	few	TRBD1	TRBJ1-2	CASARDRVYGYTF	TGTGCCAGCGCCCGGGACAGAGTCTATGGCTACACCTTC
TRBV2	NA	NA	TRBJ1-5	CASRGLDGNSNQPQHF	TGTGCCAGCAGAGGACTCGACGGAAATAGCAATCAGCCCCAGCATTTT